A single sample is the source of the 18 T cell receptor beta chains below, sequenced in a study of T cell responses to AZD1222 COVID-19 vaccine. Profiled with immunoSEQ multiplex PCR; TCRdb holds only in-frame clones, not every one. The sample carries tens of thousands of clones, under 95% recorded once. The source was peripheral blood, collected on day 0 of AZD1222 vaccination. These receptors were taken from an adult in good health.

This chain links TRBV7-2 with TRBJ2-1; 9 bases line up with TRBD2. This CDR3 has 19 residues. With V trimmed by 1 base and J by 5 bases, 15 bases remained unmatched. Germline CDR1 SGHTA, CDR2 FQGNSA. The CDR3: CASSLEKIGSVAGDNEQFF. The DNA of the CDR3 is TGTGCCAGCAGCTTAGAGAAGATAGGTAGCGTAGCGGGAGACAATGAGCAGTTCTTC.

This clone occurred a few times. The same CDR3 also results from other DNA sequences found in this sample. This chain connects TRBV12-3 or TRBV12-4 to TRBJ1-2; no firm D call. V was clipped by 3 bases and J by 5 bases, with 7 bases between them. The CDR3 runs 12 residues. CDR3 residues: CASSFFGYGYTF. The DNA of the CDR3 is TGTGCCAGCAGTTTTTTCGGATATGGCTACACCTTC.

The chain uses TRBV7-8 and TRBJ1-5; a weak D match, TRBD1 (5 bases). Trimming pared 5 bases from V and 2 bases from J, leaving 22 bases between. Germline V gene sequence: CDR1 SGHVS, CDR2 FQNEAQ. The CDR3 runs to 18 residues. CDR3 nucleotides: TGTGCCAGCAGCCCCCGTCGGGGCAGGGCAAGGGGCAATCAGCCCCAGCATTTT. Protein product: CASSPRRGRARGNQPQHF.

The sample holds one count of this clone. The genes are TRBV30 and TRBJ1-2, with no clear D. CDR1 and CDR2 from the germline V gene are GTSNPN and SVGIG (reference sequence). This CDR3 has 11 amino acids. Trimming removed 8 bases from V and 7 bases from J, with 14 bases in between. CDR3 nucleotides: TGTGCCAGCCCGGGGTCTACTGGCTACACCTTC. Translation: CASPGSTGYTF.

V and J are TRBV6-6 and TRBJ1-5; the D gene is possibly TRBD1 (5 bases). The V and J ends lost 0 bases and 4 bases respectively, with 7 bases between them. The CDR3 is made up of 14 amino acids. The germline CDR1 and CDR2 sequences are MNHNY and SVGAGI (reference sequence). CDR3 sequence (DNA): TGTGCCAGCAGTTACTCGACAGAGAATCAGCCCCAGCATTTT. Its translation: CASSYSTENQPQHF.

V is TRBV6-2 or TRBV6-3 and J is TRBJ2-7, with a tentative D call TRBD1 (6 bases). V lost 0 bases and J 2 bases, leaving 17 bases between the germline ends. Per germline, CDR1 MNHEY and CDR2 SVGEGT. The CDR3 extends over 17 amino acids. CDR3 region: CASSYSTGGQSTYEQYF. CDR3 in DNA: TGTGCCAGCAGTTACTCGACCGGAGGACAGTCTACCTACGAGCAGTACTTC.

This clone has a single count. The V gene is TRBV30, the J gene TRBJ1-4, with D tentatively TRBD1 (5 bases). The germline V gene encodes CDR1 GTSNPN and CDR2 SVGIG (reference sequence). Deletions cut 2 bases from V and 8 bases from J, with 12 bases between. The CDR3 runs 13 residues. The CDR3 here is CAWSPQRGEKLFF. The CDR3 DNA reads TGTGCCTGGAGTCCCCAGCGGGGCGAAAAACTGTTTTTT.

This rearrangement joins TRBV15 to TRBJ1-1, with 11 positions matching TRBD1. Per germline, CDR1 LNHNV and CDR2 YYDKDF (reference sequence). V lost 3 bases to trimming and J lost 0 bases; unmatched junction nucleotides: 3. This CDR3 region has 16 residues. The chain's CDR3 is CATSSWTGGLNTEAFF. CDR3 in DNA: TGTGCCACCAGCAGCTGGACAGGGGGCCTGAACACTGAAGCTTTCTTT.

The chain links TRBV7-2 to TRBJ2-5, with TRBD2 as a possible D gene (7 bases). Trimming stripped 2 bases from V and 5 bases from J, with 12 bases between. The germline V gene encodes CDR1 SGHTA and CDR2 FQGNSA. The CDR3 is 14 residues long. The CDR3 DNA sequence: TGTGCCAGCAGCTTATGGAAGGGGGGGGAGACCCAGTACTTC. Protein sequence: CASSLWKGGETQYF.

The gene calls are TRBV5-6 and TRBJ1-2; D is perhaps TRBD1 (5 bases). CDR1 SGHDT and CDR2 YYEEEE come from the germline V gene. This CDR3 region has 12 residues. The CDR3 reads CACGTRHYGYTF. The CDR3 nucleotides read TGTGCTTGCGGGACGCGGCACTATGGCTACACCTTC.

The chain has TRBV18 and TRBJ2-7; no clear D gene. Germline values: CDR1 KGHSH, CDR2 LQKENI. V lost 2 bases, J lost 5 bases, and 4 bases lay in between. There are 11 residues in the CDR3. The CDR3 bases are TGTGCCAGCTCACCAAGCGACGAGCAGTACTTC. Translation gives CASSPSDEQYF.

The rearrangement joins TRBV5-5 to TRBJ2-3; TRBD2 matches 16 bases. V lost 4 bases and J lost 3; bases outside the gene matches: 5. The CDR3 consists of 17 residues. CDR1 SGHKS and CDR2 YYEKEE come from the germline V gene (reference sequence). The CDR3 sequence is CASSRGLAGGRTDTQYF. The CDR3 bases are TGTGCCAGCAGCCGGGGACTAGCGGGGGGGCGTACAGATACGCAGTATTTT. Full variable domain (rest looked up from reference TRBV5-5 and TRBJ2-3): DAGVTQSPTHLIKTRGQQVTLRCSPISGHKSVSWYQQVLGQGPQFIFQYYEKEERGRGNFPDRFSARQFPNYSSELNVNALLLGDSALYLCASSRGLAGGRTDTQYFGPGTRLTVL.

The chain has TRBV6-2 or TRBV6-3 and TRBJ2-7, with 7 bases matching TRBD2. Looked up from germline, CDR1 is MNHEY and CDR2 is SVGEGT. The CDR3 consists of 15 residues. Trimming removed 5 bases from V and 6 bases from J; junction bases left unmatched: 13. The CDR3 DNA reads as TGTGCCAGCAGTAATGCCGGGAGGCGGAATCTCGAGCAGTACTTC. This sequence encodes CASSNAGRRNLEQYF.

The gene calls are TRBV5-1 and TRBJ2-6; 10 bases map to TRBD2. The CDR3 is 20 residues long. CDR1 SGHRS and CDR2 YFSETQ come from the germline V gene. Unmatched junction bases numbered 9, after V lost 0 bases and J lost 0 bases. Here the CDR3 DNA reads TGCGCCAGCAGCTTGGAGCCCCCTAGCGGGGGCCGCTCTGGGGCCAACGTCCTGACTTTC. It encodes CASSLEPPSGGRSGANVLTF.

The V gene is TRBV7-9, the J gene TRBJ1-1; D remains ambiguous. Trimming took 5 bases from V and 2 from J, leaving 12 bases between them. The CDR3 length is 14 residues. Germline assignment: CDR1 SEHNR and CDR2 FQNEAQ (reference sequence). In nucleotides, the CDR3 is TGTGCCAGCAGCCCCGGCGGCAGAAACACTGAAGCTTTCTTT. Protein sequence: CASSPGGRNTEAFF.

The V gene is TRBV18, the J gene TRBJ1-2, with TRBD1 matching 10 bases. The CDR3 has 14 residues. CDR1 and CDR2 (germline): KGHSH, LQKENI. J gave up 3 bases and V 5 bases, and 3 bases lay outside the gene matches. As DNA, the CDR3 is TGTGCCAGCTCATCGACAGGGGGCTACTATGGCTACACCTTC. Residues: CASSSTGGYYGYTF.

The chain links TRBV27 to TRBJ2-3; 11 bases fit TRBD2. Germline CDR1 and CDR2: MNHEY and SMNVEV (reference sequence). V lost 0 bases, J lost 6 bases, and 2 bases stayed unmatched. CDR3 length: 15 residues. The CDR3 sequence: CASSLSSSGGDTQYF. In DNA, the CDR3 is TGTGCCAGCAGTTTATCCTCTAGCGGGGGGGATACGCAGTATTTT.

CDR3 in DNA: TGTGCCAGTAGTTCACAGGACGCTGAAGCTTTCTTT. Translation gives CASSSQDAEAFF. The V and J genes are TRBV19 and TRBJ1-1, with D possibly matching TRBD1 (5 bases). Germline V gene sequence: CDR1 LNHDA, CDR2 SQIVND (reference sequence). This CDR3 is built from 12 residues. Trimming pared 5 bases from V and 6 bases from J, leaving 10 bases between.